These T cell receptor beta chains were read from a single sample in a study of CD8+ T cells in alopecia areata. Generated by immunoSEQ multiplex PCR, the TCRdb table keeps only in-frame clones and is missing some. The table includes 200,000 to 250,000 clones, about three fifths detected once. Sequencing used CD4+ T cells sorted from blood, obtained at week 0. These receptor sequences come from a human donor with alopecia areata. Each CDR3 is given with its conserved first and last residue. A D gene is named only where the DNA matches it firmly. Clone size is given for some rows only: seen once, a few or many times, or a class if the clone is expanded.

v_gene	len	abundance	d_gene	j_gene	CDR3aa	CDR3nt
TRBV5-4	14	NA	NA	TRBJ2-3	CASSSTQGGDTQYF	TGTGCCAGCAGTTCGACCCAGGGAGGAGATACGCAGTATTTT
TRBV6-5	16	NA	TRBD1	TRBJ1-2	CASSYHPGTGNYGYTF	TGTGCCAGCAGTTACCACCCGGGGACAGGGAACTATGGCTACACCTTC
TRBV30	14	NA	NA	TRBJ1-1	CATGAGHMNTEAFF	TGTGCCACGGGGGCAGGCCACATGAACACTGAAGCTTTCTTT
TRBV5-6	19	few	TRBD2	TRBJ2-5	CASSSRVLAGGTYQETQYF	TGTGCCAGCAGCTCAAGGGTCCTAGCGGGGGGTACTTACCAAGAGACCCAGTACTTC
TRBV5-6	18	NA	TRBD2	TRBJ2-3	CASSLGTSGGPSHDTQYF	TGTGCCAGCAGCCTGGGGACTAGCGGGGGGCCTTCTCATGATACGCAGTATTTT
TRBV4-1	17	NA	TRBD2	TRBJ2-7	CASSQLTPGTNSYEQYF	TGCGCCAGCAGCCAACTTACCCCCGGGACTAACTCCTACGAGCAGTACTTC
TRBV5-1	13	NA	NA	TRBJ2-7	CASSSGDSYEQYF	TGCGCCAGCAGCTCTGGGGACTCCTACGAGCAGTACTTC
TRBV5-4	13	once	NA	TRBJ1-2	CASSDQGLGGYTF	TGTGCCAGCAGCGACCAGGGTCTGGGCGGCTACACCTTC
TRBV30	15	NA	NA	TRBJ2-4	CAWSTGGLAKNIQYF	TGTGCCTGGAGTACCGGGGGTCTAGCCAAAAACATTCAGTACTTC
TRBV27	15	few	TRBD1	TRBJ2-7	CASSLTYRGSYEQYF	TGTGCCAGCAGCCTAACATACAGGGGGTCCTACGAGCAGTACTTC
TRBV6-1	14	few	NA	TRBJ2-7	CASSFGIVTYEQYF	TGTGCCAGCAGTTTTGGGATAGTTACCTACGAGCAGTACTTC
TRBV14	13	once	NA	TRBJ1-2	CASSLDNGYGYTF	TGTGCCAGCAGCCTAGACAATGGATATGGCTACACCTTC
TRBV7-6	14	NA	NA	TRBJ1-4	CASSPGNFNEKLFF	TGTGCCAGCAGCCCGGGGAACTTTAATGAAAAACTGTTTTTT
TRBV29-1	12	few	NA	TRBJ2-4	CSVEGSIGIQYF	TGCAGCGTTGAAGGCTCCATCGGCATTCAGTACTTC
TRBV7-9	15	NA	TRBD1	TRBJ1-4	CASSSRTGGNEKLFF	TGTGCCAGCAGCTCCCGGACAGGGGGGAATGAAAAACTGTTTTTT
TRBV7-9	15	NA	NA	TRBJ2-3	CASSSSPDWRDTQYF	TGTGCCAGCAGCTCCAGCCCTGACTGGCGGGATACGCAGTATTTT
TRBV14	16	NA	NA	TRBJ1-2	CASSQVGKEPLYGYTF	TGTGCCAGCAGCCAAGTGGGGAAGGAACCACTCTATGGCTACACCTTC
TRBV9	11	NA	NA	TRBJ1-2	CASSVGAEKAF	TGTGCCAGCAGCGTAGGGGCGGAGAAAGCCTTC
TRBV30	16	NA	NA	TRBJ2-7	CAWSSPIRDKTYEQYF	TGTGCCTGGAGTTCCCCCATTCGGGACAAGACCTACGAGCAGTACTTC